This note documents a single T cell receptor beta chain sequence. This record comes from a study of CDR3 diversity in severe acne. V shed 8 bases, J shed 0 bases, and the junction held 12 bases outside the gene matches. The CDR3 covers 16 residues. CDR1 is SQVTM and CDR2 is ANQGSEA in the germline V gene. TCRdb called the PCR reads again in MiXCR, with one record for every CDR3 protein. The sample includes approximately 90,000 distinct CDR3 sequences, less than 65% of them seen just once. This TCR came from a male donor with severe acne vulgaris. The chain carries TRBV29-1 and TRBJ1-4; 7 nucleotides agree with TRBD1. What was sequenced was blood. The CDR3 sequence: CSTCGQEQATNEKLFF. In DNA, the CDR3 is TGCAGCACTTGCGGACAGGAACAAGCAACTAATGAAAAACTGTTTTTT.